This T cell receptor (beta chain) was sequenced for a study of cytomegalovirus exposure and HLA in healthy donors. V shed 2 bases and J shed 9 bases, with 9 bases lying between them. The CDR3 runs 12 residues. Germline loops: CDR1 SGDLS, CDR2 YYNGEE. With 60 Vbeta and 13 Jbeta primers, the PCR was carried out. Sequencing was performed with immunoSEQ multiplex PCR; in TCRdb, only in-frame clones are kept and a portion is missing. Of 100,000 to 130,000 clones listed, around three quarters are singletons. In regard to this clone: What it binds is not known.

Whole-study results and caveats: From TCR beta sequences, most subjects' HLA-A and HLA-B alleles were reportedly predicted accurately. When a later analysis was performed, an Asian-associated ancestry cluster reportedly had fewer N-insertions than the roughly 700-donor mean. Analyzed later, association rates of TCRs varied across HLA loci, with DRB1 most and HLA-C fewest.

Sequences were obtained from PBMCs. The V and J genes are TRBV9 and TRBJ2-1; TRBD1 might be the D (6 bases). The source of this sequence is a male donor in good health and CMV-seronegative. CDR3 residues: CASSVRGGEQFF. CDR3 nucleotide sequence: TGTGCCAGCAGCGTCAGGGGCGGTGAGCAGTTCTTC.